This entry features one T cell receptor (beta chain) sequence. V lost 4 bases, J lost 9 bases, and 7 bases stayed unmatched. Germline V gene sequence: CDR1 SGHKS, CDR2 YYEKEE (reference sequence). This CDR3 region has 15 residues. Time point described: peripheral blood 6 weeks after treatment start. This specimen belongs to a study of PD-L1 blockade in urothelial cancer. This table comes from immunoSEQ multiplex PCR, and its TCRdb copy is limited to in-frame clones, with some not included. The sample records tens of thousands of clones, roughly 80% being singletons. This receptor was obtained from a man between 70 and 80 years old with urothelial cancer. Sequencing was performed on PBMCs, taken around atezolizumab (anti-PD-L1) treatment. This chain links TRBV5-5 with TRBJ2-1; 13 bases are shared with TRBD2. CDR3 protein: CASSHGLAGAVEQFF. The CDR3, as DNA: TGTGCCAGCAGCCATGGACTAGCGGGAGCGGTTGAGCAGTTCTTC.